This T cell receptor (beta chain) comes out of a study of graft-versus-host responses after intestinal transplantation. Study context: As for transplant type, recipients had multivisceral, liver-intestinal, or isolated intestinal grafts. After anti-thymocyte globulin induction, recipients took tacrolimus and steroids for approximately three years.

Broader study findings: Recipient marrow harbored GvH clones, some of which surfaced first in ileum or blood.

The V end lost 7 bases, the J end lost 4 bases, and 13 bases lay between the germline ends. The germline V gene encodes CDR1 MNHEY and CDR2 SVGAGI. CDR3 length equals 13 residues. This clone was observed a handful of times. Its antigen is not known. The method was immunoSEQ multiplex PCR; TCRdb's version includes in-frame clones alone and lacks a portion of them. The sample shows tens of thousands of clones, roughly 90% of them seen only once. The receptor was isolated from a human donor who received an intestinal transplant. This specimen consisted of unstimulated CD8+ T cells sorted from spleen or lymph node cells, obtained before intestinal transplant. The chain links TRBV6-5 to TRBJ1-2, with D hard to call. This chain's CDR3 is CASNARLSYGYTF. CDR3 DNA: TGTGCCAGCAACGCCAGATTGTCCTATGGCTACACCTTC.